These 32 T cell receptor beta chains came from one sample sequenced in a study of T cell responses to AZD1222 COVID-19 vaccine. Data came from immunoSEQ multiplex PCR; TCRdb stores just in-frame clones and leaves some out. The sample carries some 150,000 clones, about 90% recorded once. The sequences come from peripheral blood, collected on day 0 of AZD1222 vaccination. Source of these receptors: an adult in good health.

The chain joins TRBV6-5 to TRBJ1-5; D may be TRBD1 (5 bases). The CDR3 extends over 14 amino acids. Trimming removed 3 bases at V and 5 bases at J, with 11 bases between. CDR1 is MNHEY, CDR2 SVGAGI, per germline. This CDR3 is CASSYQGWDQPQHF. The CDR3 DNA reads as TGTGCCAGCAGTTATCAGGGTTGGGATCAGCCCCAGCATTTT.

The rearrangement uses TRBV7-9 and TRBJ1-1, with 7 positions matching TRBD1. V dropped 2 bases and J dropped 11; count of bases not matched to a gene: 8. Germline CDR1 is SEHNR and CDR2 is FQNEAQ (reference sequence). The CDR3 is made up of 13 amino acids. The CDR3 nucleotides read TGTGCCAGCAGCTTACAAAACAGGGGCAGGGCTTTCTTT. It encodes CASSLQNRGRAFF.

This clone was detected once. The chain recombines TRBV12-3 or TRBV12-4 with TRBJ2-7; D is unresolved. The V gene lost 7 bases and the J gene lost 3 bases, with 13 bases spanning the gap. The CDR3 runs 13 residues. CDR3 loop: CASTISRIYEQYF. CDR3 sequence (DNA): TGTGCCAGCACCATCAGCAGGATCTACGAGCAGTACTTC.

The rearrangement uses TRBV29-1 and TRBJ1-2; 7 positions match TRBD1. The CDR3 runs to 13 residues. Per germline, CDR1 SQVTM and CDR2 ANQGSEA. With V trimmed by 1 base and J by 8 bases, 7 bases remained unmatched. The CDR3 DNA follows: TGCAGCGTTGAAGTCACGGGACAGTTAGGCTACACCTTC. It specifies CSVEVTGQLGYTF.

The V gene is TRBV11-2, the J gene TRBJ1-4; no clear D gene. Trimming left V 5 bases short and J 8 bases short, with 15 bases between. CDR3 length: 14 amino acids. CDR1 is SGHAT, CDR2 FQNNGV, per germline. CDR3 sequence (DNA): TGTGCCAGCAGCCCCGGGTGGGTTCGCGAAAAACTGTTTTTT. It specifies CASSPGWVREKLFF.

V gene TRBV10-3 combines with J gene TRBJ2-1, with 8 bases aligning to TRBD2. Germline assignment: CDR1 ENHRY and CDR2 SYGVKD. The CDR3 has 16 amino acids. V was pared by 7 bases and J by 6 bases, with 14 bases of the junction left unmatched. CDR3 sequence (DNA): TGTGCCATCAATAGAGCGGGGGCCCTACCGGTCAATGAGCAGTTCTTC. Its protein is CAINRAGALPVNEQFF.

J is TRBJ1-1 and V is TRBV19; maybe TRBD1 (5 bases). CDR1 is LNHDA and CDR2 is SQIVND in the germline V gene (reference sequence). V was pared by 7 bases and J by 2 bases, with 23 bases between. The CDR3 is made up of 17 amino acids. The CDR3 nucleotides are TGTGCCAGTACCCCCGTCGGAGGGGATATCGATAACACTGAAGCTTTCTTT. It encodes CASTPVGGDIDNTEAFF.

The rearrangement uses TRBV5-1 and TRBJ2-7, with D possibly called TRBD1 or TRBD2 (6 bases each). The V gene's germline CDR1 is SGHRS and CDR2 YFSETQ. The CDR3 contains 15 residues. Trimming stripped 9 bases from V and 2 bases from J, with 21 bases between. CDR3 loop: CATRRGAGQTYEQYF. The CDR3 DNA is TGCGCCACGAGGAGGGGAGCAGGACAGACCTACGAGCAGTACTTC.

CDR3 in amino acids: CASSPSLDREGLGLYEQYF. The CDR3 bases are TGTGCCAGCTCACCCTCTTTGGACAGGGAGGGGTTAGGGTTGTACGAGCAGTACTTC. The chain is built from TRBV18 and TRBJ2-7; weak D call: TRBD1 (8 bases). CDR3 size: 19 residues. V was cut by 3 bases and J by 4 bases, with 28 bases left in between. The germline gives CDR1 KGHSH, CDR2 LQKENI.

V and J are TRBV7-9 and TRBJ2-7; D may correspond to TRBD1 or TRBD2 (5 bases each). Trimming removed 1 base at V and 2 bases at J, with 12 bases between. CDR3 length: 15 residues. Germline CDR1 SEHNR, CDR2 FQNEAQ (reference sequence). In DNA form, the CDR3 reads TGTGCCAGCAGCTTAGATGGGACGGCCACCTACGAGCAGTACTTC. Translated, it gives CASSLDGTATYEQYF. Variable domain in full (rest from reference TRBV7-9 and TRBJ2-7): DTGVSQNPRHKITKRGQNVTFRCDPISEHNRLYWYRQTLGQGPEFLTYFQNEAQLEKSRLLSDRFSAERPKGSFSTLEIQRTEQGDSAMYLCASSLDGTATYEQYFGPGTRLTVT.

This clone was picked up one time. This chain connects TRBV4-1 to TRBJ1-2; D is perhaps TRBD1 (5 bases). V shed 1 base and J shed 5 bases, with 8 bases lying between them. CDR3 size: 13 residues. Germline CDR1 is MGHRA and CDR2 is YSYEKL. CDR3 coding DNA: TGCGCCAGCAGCCAAGTGGGGGGGTATGGCTACACCTTC. Protein: CASSQVGGYGYTF.

The chain links TRBV18 to TRBJ1-4; no firm D call. This CDR3 is 13 amino acids long. Germline lookup yields CDR1 KGHSH and CDR2 LQKENI. Trimming removed 3 bases from V and 7 bases from J, with 9 bases in between. The CDR3 coding sequence is TGTGCCAGCTCACCCCCCGGACCTGAAAAACTGTTTTTT. It encodes CASSPPGPEKLFF.

This chain joins TRBV29-1 and TRBJ2-1; D might be TRBD2 (5 bases). Germline CDR1 reads SQVTM; CDR2 reads ANQGSEA. The V end was cut by 7 bases, the J end by 9 bases, with 16 bases between. This CDR3 spans 12 amino acids. The CDR3 loop is CSGSRGPFEQFF. CDR3 nucleotides: TGCAGCGGGTCCCGGGGTCCTTTTGAGCAGTTCTTC.

This clone was observed once. V and J are TRBV4-2 and TRBJ1-2, with D perhaps matching TRBD1 (5 bases). This CDR3 is built from 15 residues. Trimming took off 0 bases at V and 3 bases at J, with 11 bases between the two ends. Germline V gives CDR1 LGHNA, CDR2 YNFKEQ. For the CDR3, the DNA is TGTGCCAGCAGCCAAGAAAGGGGAGGGGACTATGGCTACACCTTC. Its translation is CASSQERGGDYGYTF.

The CDR3 DNA reads as TGTGCCAGCAGACAGGACAGGGAATCCGGGGAGCTGTTTTTT. Translation gives CASRQDRESGELFF. The chain combines TRBV7-3 with TRBJ2-2; 8 bases line up with TRBD1. Germline CDR1 and CDR2: SGHTA and FQGTGA. The CDR3 is 14 residues long. The J segment lost 6 bases and the V segment lost 6 bases, leaving 6 bases of the junction unmatched.

This chain joins TRBV10-3 and TRBJ2-7; 8 nucleotides match TRBD2. Trimming removed 1 base from V and 4 bases from J; junction bases left unmatched: 3. The V gene's germline CDR1 is ENHRY and CDR2 SYGVKD. This CDR3 region has 14 residues. Written as DNA, the CDR3 is TGTGCCATCAGTGAGTATACTAGCGGATACGAGCAGTACTTC. Residues: CAISEYTSGYEQYF.

This chain uses TRBV2 with TRBJ2-1; 10 bases are shared with TRBD2. The V and J ends lost 5 bases and 4 bases, in that order; junction bases with no gene match: 5. Germline CDR1 and CDR2: SNHLY and FYNNEI. The CDR3 spans 15 residues. The CDR3 sequence is CASSFGLAEYNEQFF. CDR3 DNA sequence: TGTGCCAGCAGTTTTGGACTAGCGGAATACAATGAGCAGTTCTTC.

V usage is TRBV19 and J usage is TRBJ1-2; D unresolved. There are 14 residues in the CDR3. The germline V gene has CDR1 LNHDA and CDR2 SQIVND (reference sequence). V was trimmed by 5 bases and J by 1 base, leaving 11 bases between them. The CDR3 DNA reads TGTGCCAGTAGTCCCTCGGTCTTTAACTATGGCTACACCTTC. Translating gives CASSPSVFNYGYTF.

The chain uses TRBV7-9 and TRBJ2-3, with TRBD1 as a possible D gene (6 bases). From germline, CDR1 is SEHNR and CDR2 FQNEAQ (reference sequence). This CDR3 has 16 residues. Trimming cost V 5 bases and J 0 bases, with 15 bases left between them. CDR3 in DNA: TGTGCCAGCAGCCCGAACTCGGGACACAGCACAGATACGCAGTATTTT. This gives the protein CASSPNSGHSTDTQYF.

This sequence joins TRBV7-7 and TRBJ2-1, with 11 positions matching TRBD2. The V gene's germline CDR1 is SSHAT and CDR2 FNYEAQ (reference sequence). J gave up 7 bases and V 5 bases, and 10 bases lay outside the gene matches. The CDR3 extends over 16 amino acids. The DNA for the CDR3 is TGTGCCAGCAGCGCCATAGCGGGAGGGCCGGAGAATGAGCAGTTCTTC. It codes for CASSAIAGGPENEQFF. Together with reference TRBV7-7 and TRBJ2-1, the CDR3 gives the full variable domain: GAGVSQSPRYKVTKRGQDVTLRCDPISSHATLYWYQQALGQGPEFLTYFNYEAQPDKSGLPSDRFSAERPEGSISTLTIQRTEQRDSAMYRCASSAIAGGPENEQFFGPGTRLTVL.

The V and J genes are TRBV28 and TRBJ1-6; D is uncertain. V was shortened by 6 bases and J by 6 bases, with 9 bases between the two germline ends. Looked up from germline, CDR1 is MDHEN and CDR2 is SYDVKM. The CDR3 has 13 residues. In nucleotides, the CDR3 is TGTGCCAGCAGGGTCCTGTTTAATTCACCCCTCCACTTT. It yields the protein CASRVLFNSPLHF.

The CDR3 region has the DNA TGCGCCAGCAGCTACAGGACCAACGGGGAGACCCAGTACTTC. Amino acid sequence: CASSYRTNGETQYF. The chain uses TRBV5-1 and TRBJ2-5; weak D call: TRBD1 (5 bases). Germline V gene data show CDR1 as SGHRS and CDR2 as YFSETQ. The V gene lost 3 bases and the J gene lost 5 bases, with 14 bases spanning the gap. This CDR3 has 14 residues.

This chain uses TRBV7-2 with TRBJ1-3; maybe TRBD1 (6 bases). The CDR3 totals 16 residues. Germline V gene sequence: CDR1 SGHTA, CDR2 FQGNSA. V was shortened by 1 base and J by 4 bases, with 14 bases between the two germline ends. The CDR3 DNA reads TGTGCCAGCAGCTTAGTACCGGGGGGCTCCGGAAACACCATATATTTT. Its protein is CASSLVPGGSGNTIYF.

The CDR3 spells CASSQGTSSRTDTQYF. CDR3 sequence (DNA): TGTGCCAGCAGCCAAGGGACTAGCAGTCGCACAGATACGCAGTATTTT. The chain uses TRBV2 and TRBJ2-3, with 9 bases identical to TRBD2. Germline V gene lookup returns CDR1 SNHLY and CDR2 FYNNEI. The CDR3 has 16 amino acids. V lost 6 bases, J lost 1 base, and 8 bases stayed unmatched. Filled out from reference TRBV2 and TRBJ2-3, the complete variable domain reads EPEVTQTPSHQVTQMGQEVILRCVPISNHLYFYWYRQILGQKVEFLVSFYNNEISEKSEIFDDQFSVERPDGSNFTLKIRSTKLEDSAMYFCASSQGTSSRTDTQYFGPGTRLTVL.

The gene calls are TRBV3-1 (or the pseudogene TRBV3-2) and TRBJ2-7; 9 bases match TRBD1. CDR1 and CDR2 (germline): LGHDT, YNNKEL (reference sequence). CDR3 length: 14 residues. Trimming removed 3 bases from V and 2 bases from J; junction bases left unmatched: 2. The chain's CDR3 is CASSQDRGPYEQYF. CDR3 DNA sequence: TGTGCCAGCAGCCAGGACAGGGGACCCTACGAGCAGTACTTC.

The chain links TRBV6-2 or TRBV6-3 to TRBJ1-5, with no clear D. Germline values: CDR1 MNHEY, CDR2 SVGEGT. This CDR3 is built from 15 residues. V shed 2 bases and J shed 2 bases, with 10 bases lying between them. CDR3 coding DNA: TGTGCCAGCAGTTACGGCGGAGGCGGCAATCAGCCCCAGCATTTT. Amino acid sequence: CASSYGGGGNQPQHF.

The rearrangement links TRBV12-3 or TRBV12-4 to TRBJ2-3, with D hard to call. The CDR3 sequence is 13 residues long. Trimming pared 6 bases from V and 4 bases from J, leaving 11 bases between. The CDR3 nucleotides read TGTGCCAGCAGCTCATCCGGGCCAGATACGCAGTATTTT. Translating it yields CASSSSGPDTQYF.

The chain combines TRBV10-3 with TRBJ1-5; perhaps TRBD1 as D (5 bases). V was shortened by 5 bases and J by 4 bases, with 9 bases between the two germline ends. The CDR3 loop spans 13 amino acids. Germline V gene data show CDR1 as ENHRY and CDR2 as SYGVKD. The CDR3 DNA reads as TGTGCCATCAGTTCGGGGGGGAATCAGCCCCAGCATTTT. Its translation: CAISSGGNQPQHF.

Only one count was recorded for this clone. The chain couples TRBV7-3 to TRBJ2-3; 9 nucleotides align to TRBD2. Trimming removed 0 bases from V and 2 bases from J; junction bases left unmatched: 15. Germline assignment: CDR1 SGHTA and CDR2 FQGTGA. The CDR3 covers 20 residues. The CDR3 DNA reads TGTGCCAGCAGCTTAACCCGATTGACTAAAACTAGCGGGTACACAGATACGCAGTATTTT. This codes for CASSLTRLTKTSGYTDTQYF.

The chain carries TRBV28 and TRBJ2-7; D is unclear. This CDR3 region has 11 residues. The germline gives CDR1 MDHEN, CDR2 SYDVKM. V lost 3 bases and J 5 bases, leaving 5 bases between the germline ends. The CDR3 is CASSFDNEQYF. The CDR3 coding sequence is TGTGCCAGCAGTTTTGATAACGAGCAGTACTTC.

The chain carries TRBV2 and TRBJ2-3; a possible D gene is TRBD1 (5 bases). Germline V CDR1 and CDR2: SNHLY, FYNNEI. V gave up 7 bases and J gave up 2 bases, with 13 bases separating them. The CDR3 is made up of 14 amino acids. Here the CDR3 DNA reads TGTGCCAGCATGAAGACAGTGAACACAGATACGCAGTATTTT. Translating gives CASMKTVNTDTQYF. The full variable domain, rest sourced from reference TRBV2 and TRBJ2-3, is EPEVTQTPSHQVTQMGQEVILRCVPISNHLYFYWYRQILGQKVEFLVSFYNNEISEKSEIFDDQFSVERPDGSNFTLKIRSTKLEDSAMYFCASMKTVNTDTQYFGPGTRLTVL.

The chain has TRBV25-1 and TRBJ2-1; D is possibly TRBD1 or TRBD2 (5 bases each). CDR1 is MGHDK, CDR2 SYGVNS, per germline. The CDR3 covers 15 residues. V was pared by 8 bases and J by 4 bases, with 18 bases between. As DNA, the CDR3 is TGTGCCAGCGGTGCCGGGACGGAGGATTACAATGAGCAGTTCTTC. It is translated as CASGAGTEDYNEQFF. The complete variable domain, with remaining parts taken from reference TRBV25-1 and TRBJ2-1, reads EADIYQTPRYLVIGTGKKITLECSQTMGHDKMYWYQQDPGMELHLIHYSYGVNSTEKGDLSSESTVSRIRTEHFPLTLESARPSHTSQYLCASGAGTEDYNEQFFGPGTRLTVL.